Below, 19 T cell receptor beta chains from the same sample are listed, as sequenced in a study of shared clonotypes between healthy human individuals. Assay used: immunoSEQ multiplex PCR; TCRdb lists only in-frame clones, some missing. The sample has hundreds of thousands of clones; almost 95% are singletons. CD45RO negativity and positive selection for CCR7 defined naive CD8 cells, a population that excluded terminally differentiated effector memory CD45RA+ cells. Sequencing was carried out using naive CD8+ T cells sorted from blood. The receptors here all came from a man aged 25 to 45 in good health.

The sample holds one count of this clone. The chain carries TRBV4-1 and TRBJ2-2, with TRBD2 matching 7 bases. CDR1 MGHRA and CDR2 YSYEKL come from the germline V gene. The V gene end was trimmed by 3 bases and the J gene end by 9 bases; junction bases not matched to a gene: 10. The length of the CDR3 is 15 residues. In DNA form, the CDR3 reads TGCGCCAGCAGCCACCCCCCCGAGGGAGGGAGGGAGCTGTTTTTT. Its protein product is CASSHPPEGGRELFF.

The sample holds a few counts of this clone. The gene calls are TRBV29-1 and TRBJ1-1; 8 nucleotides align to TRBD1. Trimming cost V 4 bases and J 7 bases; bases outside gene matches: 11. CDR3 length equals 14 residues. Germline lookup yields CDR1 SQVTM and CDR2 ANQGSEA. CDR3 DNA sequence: TGCAGCGTTGTTTCACAGGGGGATAGAGGTGAAGCTTTCTTT. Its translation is CSVVSQGDRGEAFF.

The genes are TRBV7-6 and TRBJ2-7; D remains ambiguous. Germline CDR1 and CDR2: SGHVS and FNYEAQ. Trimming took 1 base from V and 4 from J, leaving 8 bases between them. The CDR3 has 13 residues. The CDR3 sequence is CASSLEPKYEQYF. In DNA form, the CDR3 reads TGTGCCAGCAGCTTAGAACCCAAGTACGAGCAGTACTTC.

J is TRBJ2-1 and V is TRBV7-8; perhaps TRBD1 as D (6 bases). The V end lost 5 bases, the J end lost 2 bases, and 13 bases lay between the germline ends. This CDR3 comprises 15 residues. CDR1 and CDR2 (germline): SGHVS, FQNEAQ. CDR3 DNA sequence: TGTGCCAGCAGCCCGTTACAGGGAGCCTACAATGAGCAGTTCTTC. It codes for CASSPLQGAYNEQFF. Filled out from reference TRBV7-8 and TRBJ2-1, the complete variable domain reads GAGVSQSPRYKVAKRGQDVALRCDPISGHVSLFWYQQALGQGPEFLTYFQNEAQLDKSGLPSDRFFAERPEGSVSTLKIQRTQQEDSAVYLCASSPLQGAYNEQFFGPGTRLTVL.

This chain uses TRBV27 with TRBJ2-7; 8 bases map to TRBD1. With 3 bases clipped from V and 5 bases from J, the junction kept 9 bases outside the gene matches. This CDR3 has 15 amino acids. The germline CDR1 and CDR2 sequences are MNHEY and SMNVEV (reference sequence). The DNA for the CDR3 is TGTGCCAGCAGTTTTCTTCGACAGGGGAGTAACGAGCAGTACTTC. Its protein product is CASSFLRQGSNEQYF.

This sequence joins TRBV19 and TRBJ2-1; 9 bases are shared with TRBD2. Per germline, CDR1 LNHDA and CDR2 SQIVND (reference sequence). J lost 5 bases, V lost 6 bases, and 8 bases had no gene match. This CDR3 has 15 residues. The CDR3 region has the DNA TGTGCCAGTAGGGTTCGCGAGCGGGAGGACAATGAGCAGTTCTTC. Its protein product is CASRVREREDNEQFF.

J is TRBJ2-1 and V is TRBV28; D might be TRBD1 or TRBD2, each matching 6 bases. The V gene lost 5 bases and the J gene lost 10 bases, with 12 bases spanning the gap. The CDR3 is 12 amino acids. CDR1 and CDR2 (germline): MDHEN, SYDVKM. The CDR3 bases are TGTGCCAGCAGTCCAAACGGGGGCGAGCAGTTCTTC. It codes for CASSPNGGEQFF.

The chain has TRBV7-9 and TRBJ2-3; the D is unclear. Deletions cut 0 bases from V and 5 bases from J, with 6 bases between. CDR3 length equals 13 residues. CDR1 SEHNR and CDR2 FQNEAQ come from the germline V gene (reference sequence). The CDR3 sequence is CASSLAILDTQYF. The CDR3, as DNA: TGTGCCAGCAGCTTAGCGATACTAGATACGCAGTATTTT.

The CDR3 nucleotides read TGTGCCAGCAGCCTATCCCGGGGTAGCAGCTACGAGCAGTACTTC. Its translation: CASSLSRGSSYEQYF. The chain has TRBV11-2 and TRBJ2-7, with D perhaps matching TRBD2 (5 bases). The CDR3 length is 15 residues. Deletions cut 5 bases from V and 3 bases from J, with 17 bases between. Germline loops: CDR1 SGHAT, CDR2 FQNNGV.

The CDR3 spells CASRVRDRVIETQYF. Here the CDR3 DNA reads TGTGCCAGCAGGGTCCGGGACAGGGTAATAGAGACCCAGTACTTC. V is TRBV28 and J is TRBJ2-5; 9 positions match TRBD1. Germline V gene sequence: CDR1 MDHEN, CDR2 SYDVKM. This CDR3 is 15 amino acids long. V was pared by 6 bases and J by 4 bases, with 9 bases of the junction left unmatched.

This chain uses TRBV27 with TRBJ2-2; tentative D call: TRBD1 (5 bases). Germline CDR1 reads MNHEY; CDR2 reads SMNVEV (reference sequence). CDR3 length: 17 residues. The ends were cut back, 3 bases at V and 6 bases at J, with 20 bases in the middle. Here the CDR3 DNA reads TGTGCCAGCAGTTTTACGGTAGTCGCCCGGACACCCGGGGAGCTGTTTTTT. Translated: CASSFTVVARTPGELFF.

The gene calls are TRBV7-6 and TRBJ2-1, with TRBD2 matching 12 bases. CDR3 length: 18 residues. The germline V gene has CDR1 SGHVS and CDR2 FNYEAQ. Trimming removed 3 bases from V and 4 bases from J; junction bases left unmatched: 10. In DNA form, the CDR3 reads TGTGCCAGCAGCTTGGCCGGACTAGCGGGATTCCTTTACAATGAGCAGTTCTTC. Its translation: CASSLAGLAGFLYNEQFF.

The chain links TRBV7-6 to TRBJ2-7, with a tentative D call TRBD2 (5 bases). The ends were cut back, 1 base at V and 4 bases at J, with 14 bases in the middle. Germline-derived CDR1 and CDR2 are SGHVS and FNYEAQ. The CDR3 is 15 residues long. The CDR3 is CASSLEGSGGYEQYF. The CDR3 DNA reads TGTGCCAGCAGCTTAGAAGGGAGCGGTGGTTACGAGCAGTACTTC. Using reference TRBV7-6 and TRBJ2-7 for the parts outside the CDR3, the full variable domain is GAGVSQSPRYKVTKRGQDVALRCDPISGHVSLYWYRQALGQGPEFLTYFNYEAQQDKSGLPNDRFSAERPEGSISTLTIQRTEQRDSAMYRCASSLEGSGGYEQYFGPGTRLTVT.

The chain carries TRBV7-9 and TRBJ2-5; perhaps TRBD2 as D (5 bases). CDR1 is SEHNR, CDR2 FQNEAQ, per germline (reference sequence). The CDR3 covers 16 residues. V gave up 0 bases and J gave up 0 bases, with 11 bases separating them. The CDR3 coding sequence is TGTGCCAGCAGCTTAGCCCGAGCGGTGTACCAAGAGACCCAGTACTTC. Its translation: CASSLARAVYQETQYF. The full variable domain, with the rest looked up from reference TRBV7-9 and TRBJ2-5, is DTGVSQNPRHKITKRGQNVTFRCDPISEHNRLYWYRQTLGQGPEFLTYFQNEAQLEKSRLLSDRFSAERPKGSFSTLEIQRTEQGDSAMYLCASSLARAVYQETQYFGPGTRLLVL.

The CDR3 region has the DNA TGTGCCAGCAGCCCCGTGGGACTTTCCTACGAGCAGTACTTC. Translating it yields CASSPVGLSYEQYF. The genes are TRBV6-1 and TRBJ2-7; tentative D call: TRBD2 (6 bases). Per the germline V gene, CDR1 is MNHNS and CDR2 is SASEGT. CDR3 length: 14 residues. The V end lost 6 bases, the J end lost 1 base, and 13 bases lay between the germline ends.

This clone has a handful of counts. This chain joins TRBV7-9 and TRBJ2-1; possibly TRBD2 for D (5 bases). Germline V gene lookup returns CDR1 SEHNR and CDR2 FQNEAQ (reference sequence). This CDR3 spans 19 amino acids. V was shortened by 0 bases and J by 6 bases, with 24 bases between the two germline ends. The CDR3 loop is CASSLALRTLSGNLNEQFF. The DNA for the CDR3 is TGTGCCAGCAGCTTAGCGCTAAGAACTCTAAGCGGCAACCTCAATGAGCAGTTCTTC.

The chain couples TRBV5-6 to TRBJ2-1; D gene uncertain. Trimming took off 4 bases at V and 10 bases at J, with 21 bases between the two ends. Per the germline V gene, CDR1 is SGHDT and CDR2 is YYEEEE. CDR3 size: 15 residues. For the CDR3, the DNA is TGTGCCAGCAGCCCCGGGTTTGGCCGAGGACCAGAGCAGTTCTTC. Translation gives CASSPGFGRGPEQFF.

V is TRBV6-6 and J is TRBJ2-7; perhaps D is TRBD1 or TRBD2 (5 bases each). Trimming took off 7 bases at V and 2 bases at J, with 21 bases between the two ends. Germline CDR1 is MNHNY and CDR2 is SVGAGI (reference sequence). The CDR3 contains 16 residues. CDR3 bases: TGTGCCAGCACCACTGTGGGGACCGCCACCCCCTACGAGCAGTACTTC. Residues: CASTTVGTATPYEQYF.

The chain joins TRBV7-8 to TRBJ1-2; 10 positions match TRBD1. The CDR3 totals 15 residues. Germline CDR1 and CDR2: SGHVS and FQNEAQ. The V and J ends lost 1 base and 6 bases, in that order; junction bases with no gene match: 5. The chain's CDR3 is CASSLGDRGVHGYTF. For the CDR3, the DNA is TGTGCCAGCAGCTTAGGGGACAGGGGAGTTCATGGCTACACCTTC. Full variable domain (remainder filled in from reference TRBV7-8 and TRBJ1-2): GAGVSQSPRYKVAKRGQDVALRCDPISGHVSLFWYQQALGQGPEFLTYFQNEAQLDKSGLPSDRFFAERPEGSVSTLKIQRTQQEDSAVYLCASSLGDRGVHGYTFGSGTRLTVV.